This T cell receptor (beta chain) was recorded in a study of metastatic and nonmetastatic thyroid tumors. Across the whole study: Malignant and benign thyroid patients had repertoires compared in peripheral blood and tumor or nodule tissue.

Losses at the gene ends were 5 bases for V and 6 bases for J; bases not matched to a gene: 10. The CDR3 consists of 16 residues. All patients reached thyroid surgery having received no treatment beforehand. Study-wide findings and caveats: Significantly higher TCR beta diversity was reportedly seen in malignant thyroid tumors than benign nodules, in blood and tumor.

Many counts were recorded for this clone. Its antigen is unidentified. Other DNA sequences within the sample encode an identical CDR3. Under the authors' procedure: Clinicopathological groups differed in CDR3, with these differences serving to build a distant-metastasis classifier for papillary thyroid cancer. TCRdb reprocessed the PCR reads using MiXCR. Here the V and J calls rest on TCRdb's processing, not on the authors' analysis. In the table there are some 41,000 clones, approximately 3% of which are singletons. The receptor comes from a female donor with papillary thyroid cancer or a benign thyroid nodule (not recorded which). Some clones in this sample may be carry-over from other donors' samples. The rearrangement links TRBV12-3 or TRBV12-4 to TRBJ2-1, with 10 bases that match TRBD2. Sequenced material: blood. In DNA, the CDR3 is TGTGCCAGCAGTCAAGTGGGGAGCGGGAGGGCCAATGAGCAGTTCTTC. Translated: CASSQVGSGRANEQFF.